One and the same sample provided the 2 T cell receptor beta chains below, sequenced in a study of Ad26.COV2.S vaccination and SARS-CoV-2 variants. Data came from immunoSEQ multiplex PCR; TCRdb stores just in-frame clones and leaves some out. The sample lists about 440,000 clones; 90% were seen once. Treatment here: about 20 received Ad26.COV2.S at low or high dose, single or two shots; 5 received placebo; per-sample allocation not given. Sampling was performed 63 days after the first vaccine or placebo injection. The specimen was peripheral blood, collected in a trial of Ad26.COV2.S vaccine versus placebo. All receptors derive from a person aged 18-65 years who received the Ad26.COV2.S COVID-19 vaccine or a placebo.

The chain employs TRBV18 and TRBJ2-1; possibly TRBD1 for D (8 bases). CDR1 is KGHSH and CDR2 is LQKENI in the germline V gene. V lost 3 bases and J 0 bases, leaving 15 bases between the germline ends. The CDR3 runs to 17 residues. The CDR3 DNA sequence: TGTGCCAGCTCACCCGGACAGGGAGGGGGCTCCTACAATGAGCAGTTCTTC. Translation gives CASSPGQGGGSYNEQFF.

The chain carries TRBV2 and TRBJ2-1, with 7 bases fitting TRBD2. Looked up from germline, CDR1 is SNHLY and CDR2 is FYNNEI. The V gene end was trimmed by 5 bases and the J gene end by 4 bases; junction bases not matched to a gene: 8. The CDR3 spans 15 residues. The CDR3 loop reads CASSTTGRGYNEQFF. The CDR3 DNA sequence: TGTGCCAGCAGTACGACTGGGAGGGGTTACAATGAGCAGTTCTTC.